The 20 T cell receptor beta chains below come from one sample, sequenced in a study of beta chain features in type 1 diabetes. Expressed TCRB transcripts got sequenced, as all isolated RNA was reverse transcribed. Method: immunoSEQ multiplex PCR; TCRdb's copy keeps in-frame clones and lacks some. The repertoire holds 600,000 to 650,000 clones, with around 15% as singletons. The sample was naive CD4+ T cells from blood. The origin of the receptors is a man younger than 35 in good health.

This clone was seen only a few times. The J gene is TRBJ2-7, the V gene TRBV10-3; D unclear. Trimming shortened V by 0 bases and J by 4 bases, and 7 bases separated the two germline ends. This CDR3 has 13 amino acids. Germline CDR1 reads ENHRY; CDR2 reads SYGVKD. CDR3 in amino acids: CAISESGKYEQYF. Written as DNA, the CDR3 is TGTGCCATCAGTGAGTCGGGCAAGTACGAGCAGTACTTC.

V gene TRBV5-4 combines with J gene TRBJ1-6; TRBD1 aligns across 9 bases. V dropped 3 bases and J dropped 13; count of bases not matched to a gene: 2. The length of the CDR3 is 12 residues. Germline CDR1 and CDR2: SGHNT and YYREEE (reference sequence). The CDR3 loop reads CASSSDRGPLHF. Here the CDR3 DNA reads TGTGCCAGCAGCTCCGACAGGGGGCCCCTCCACTTT.

V gene TRBV29-1 combines with J gene TRBJ2-5; TRBD2 is a possible D gene (7 bases). The CDR3 extends over 12 amino acids. Germline-derived CDR1 and CDR2 are SQVTM and ANQGSEA. V gave up 7 bases and J gave up 4 bases, with 13 bases separating them. CDR3 protein: CSGDRGGETQYF. Here the CDR3 DNA reads TGCAGCGGTGATAGGGGGGGAGAGACCCAGTACTTC. Filled out from reference TRBV29-1 and TRBJ2-5, the complete variable domain reads SAVISQKPSRDICQRGTSLTIQCQVDSQVTMMFWYRQQPGQSLTLIATANQGSEATYESGFVIDKFPISRPNLTFSTLTVSNMSPEDSSIYLCSGDRGGETQYFGPGTRLLVL.

The V and J genes are TRBV28 and TRBJ1-4; D is possibly TRBD1 (6 bases). Per the germline V gene, CDR1 is MDHEN and CDR2 is SYDVKM. The CDR3 sequence is 14 residues long. Trimming took 6 bases from V and 10 from J, leaving 18 bases between them. CDR3 DNA: TGTGCCAGCAGGGACAGTGCCGGACTAGGAAAACTGTTTTTT. Its protein product is CASRDSAGLGKLFF. The full variable domain, with the rest looked up from reference TRBV28 and TRBJ1-4, is DVKVTQSSRYLVKRTGEKVFLECVQDMDHENMFWYRQDPGLGLRLIYFSYDVKMKEKGDIPEGYSVSREKKERFSLILESASTNQTSMYLCASRDSAGLGKLFFGSGTQLSVL.

With regard to this clone: The same CDR3 can be traced to other DNA sequences in this sample. The chain links TRBV7-2 to TRBJ2-1; D gene ambiguous. Trimming shortened V by 1 base and J by 7 bases, and 5 bases separated the two germline ends. This CDR3 spans 12 amino acids. CDR1 is SGHTA, CDR2 FQGNSA, per germline. The CDR3 sequence is CASSLVGNEQFF. The CDR3, as DNA: TGTGCCAGCAGCTTAGTGGGGAATGAGCAGTTCTTC.

The chain links TRBV25-1 to TRBJ1-2; D unclear. CDR3 length: 13 amino acids. From germline, CDR1 is MGHDK and CDR2 SYGVNS. Trimming stripped 0 bases from V and 4 bases from J, with 6 bases between. CDR3 DNA sequence: TGTGCCAGCAGTGAATACCAGGCCTATGGCTACACCTTC. It is translated as CASSEYQAYGYTF.

This clone has ten or more counts. This rearrangement joins TRBV13 to TRBJ1-4; no clear D gene. CDR1 is PRHDT and CDR2 is FYEKMQ in the germline V gene (reference sequence). The ends were cut back, 4 bases at V and 6 bases at J, with 15 bases in the middle. This CDR3 comprises 15 residues. The CDR3 is CASSSTRVLDEKLFF. CDR3 nucleotides: TGTGCCAGCAGCTCTACTAGGGTACTCGATGAAAAACTGTTTTTT.

V usage is TRBV30 and J usage is TRBJ1-1, with unresolved D. CDR3 size: 15 residues. Germline V gene sequence: CDR1 GTSNPN, CDR2 SVGIG (reference sequence). V lost 0 bases and J 3 bases, leaving 14 bases between the germline ends. The CDR3 DNA is TGTGCCTGGAGTGTACGATCGGGAAGGGACACTGAAGCTTTCTTT. As protein: CAWSVRSGRDTEAFF.

This chain joins TRBV5-1 and TRBJ1-6, with 8 bases lining up with TRBD1. Trimming took 0 bases from V and 5 from J; bases not matched to a gene: 4. The germline gives CDR1 SGHRS, CDR2 YFSETQ. The CDR3 extends over 16 amino acids. The CDR3 nucleotides read TGCGCCAGCAGCTTGGGAAGGACAGGGAATAATTCACCCCTCCACTTT. This sequence encodes CASSLGRTGNNSPLHF.

The chain uses TRBV2 and TRBJ1-6; TRBD1 matches 9 bases. V was clipped by 7 bases and J by 9 bases; unmatched bases: 10. The CDR3 has 15 residues. Germline loops: CDR1 SNHLY, CDR2 FYNNEI. CDR3 protein: CASTLWGTGSSPLHF. CDR3 DNA: TGTGCCAGCACCCTTTGGGGGACAGGGAGTTCACCCCTCCACTTT.

This clone was detected a few times. The genes are TRBV7-9 and TRBJ2-5, with 12 bases fitting TRBD1. V gave up 4 bases and J gave up 4 bases; unmatched junction bases: 4. Germline-derived CDR1 and CDR2 are SEHNR and FQNEAQ (reference sequence). The CDR3 is made up of 15 amino acids. CDR3 sequence reads: CASSSGQGAGETQYF. DNA of the CDR3: TGTGCCAGCAGCTCGGGACAGGGGGCAGGAGAGACCCAGTACTTC. The full variable domain, completed using reference TRBV7-9 and TRBJ2-5, is DTGVSQNPRHKITKRGQNVTFRCDPISEHNRLYWYRQTLGQGPEFLTYFQNEAQLEKSRLLSDRFSAERPKGSFSTLEIQRTEQGDSAMYLCASSSGQGAGETQYFGPGTRLLVL.

This chain links TRBV10-3 with TRBJ1-6; 7 positions agree with TRBD1. CDR3 length equals 15 residues. The trim removed 9 bases at V and 10 bases at J, leaving 15 bases unmatched. Germline loops: CDR1 ENHRY, CDR2 SYGVKD. CDR3 in amino acids: CAISLGPGGESPLHF. The CDR3 nucleotides read TGTGCCATATCCCTCGGTCCAGGGGGAGAATCACCCCTCCACTTT.

This clone was found a few times. This rearrangement joins TRBV15 to TRBJ1-1, with D hard to call. Trimming cost V 0 bases and J 10 bases, with 15 bases left between them. The CDR3 is made up of 14 amino acids. CDR1 is LNHNV, CDR2 YYDKDF, per germline (reference sequence). The CDR3 coding sequence is TGTGCCACCAGCAGAGATCAGAGTCTTTCCGGAGCTTTCTTT. Its protein is CATSRDQSLSGAFF.

The chain joins TRBV25-1 to TRBJ2-2, with 14 bases fitting TRBD2. The germline gives CDR1 MGHDK, CDR2 SYGVNS. The CDR3 consists of 15 residues. J was trimmed by 3 bases and V by 9 bases; bases with no gene match: 3. The chain's CDR3 is CASGLAGGYTGELFF. CDR3 in DNA: TGTGCCAGTGGACTAGCGGGAGGTTACACCGGGGAGCTGTTTTTT.

V and J are TRBV18 and TRBJ2-4; the D call may be TRBD1 or TRBD2 (5 bases each). V was clipped by 2 bases and J by 0 bases, with 14 bases between them. This CDR3 contains 17 residues. Germline-derived CDR1 and CDR2 are KGHSH and LQKENI. CDR3 DNA: TGTGCCAGCTCACCAAACCGGGGCTCCCTAGCCAAAAACATTCAGTACTTC. Translating gives CASSPNRGSLAKNIQYF.

The CDR3 bases are TGTGCCAGCAGCTTTAGCGGGGGAGTGGATGAGCAGTTCTTC. Translation: CASSFSGGVDEQFF. The chain carries TRBV11-2 and TRBJ2-1; 9 bases match TRBD2. J lost 8 bases, V lost 3 bases, and 5 bases had no gene match. CDR3 length: 14 residues. The germline CDR1 and CDR2 sequences are SGHAT and FQNNGV.

The chain links TRBV12-5 to TRBJ2-3, with TRBD2 matching over 7 bases. CDR1 and CDR2 (germline): LGHNT, FRNRAP. The CDR3 has 15 amino acids. The V and J ends lost 6 bases and 0 bases, in that order; junction bases with no gene match: 6. The CDR3 loop reads CASGKSSGSTDTQYF. The CDR3 nucleotides read TGTGCTAGTGGGAAATCTAGCGGTAGCACAGATACGCAGTATTTT.

V usage is TRBV29-1 and J usage is TRBJ2-7, with 11 positions matching TRBD2. CDR3 size: 13 residues. CDR1 SQVTM and CDR2 ANQGSEA come from the germline V gene. Trimming cost V 4 bases and J 6 bases; bases outside gene matches: 5. CDR3 DNA sequence: TGCAGCGTTGTCCTAGCGGGAGGTAGCGAGCAGTACTTC. Translated: CSVVLAGGSEQYF.

A remark on this clone: Other nucleotide sequences in the sample specify the same CDR3. The chain combines TRBV7-3 with TRBJ2-2; D gene unclear. The CDR3 extends over 12 amino acids. Germline loops: CDR1 SGHTA, CDR2 FQGTGA. V dropped 5 bases and J dropped 2 bases, with 3 bases sitting between them. The CDR3 here is CASSPNTGELFF. The DNA for the CDR3 is TGTGCCAGCAGCCCCAACACCGGGGAGCTGTTTTTT.

The V and J genes are TRBV28 and TRBJ2-4; TRBD1 aligns across 7 bases. CDR1 MDHEN and CDR2 SYDVKM come from the germline V gene. Trimming took 3 bases from V and 8 from J; bases not matched to a gene: 22. There are 19 residues in the CDR3. The CDR3 nucleotides are TGTGCCAGCAGTTTCCCCACGACCAGGGGGAAAAGAATCGGAGACATTCAGTACTTC. Translated, it gives CASSFPTTRGKRIGDIQYF.